This T cell receptor (beta chain) was sequenced in a study of memory CD4+ T cells and cytomegalovirus serostatus. The V gene's germline CDR1 is SNHLY and CDR2 FYNNEI. V was trimmed by 6 bases and J by 6 bases, leaving 8 bases between them. The CDR3 length is 12 residues. On this clone itself: The target antigen is unknown.

The method was immunoSEQ multiplex PCR; TCRdb's version includes in-frame clones alone and lacks a portion of them. The sample consists of about 56,000 clones, 70% to 75% of them appearing once. Study observations and caveats: Each of roughly 65 CMV-associated TCRbeta sequences occurred in one to five individuals.

The sort gate was single viable CD3+CD4+CD8-CD45RO+ cells for memory CD4+ T cells. Serostatus was set by detecting CMV pp150, pp28, p38, p52 IgG. Positive selection with CD4 microbeads enriched total CD4+ T cells. The sequenced material came from memory CD4+ T cells from blood. V gene TRBV2 combines with J gene TRBJ2-2; D call uncertain. The sequence was obtained from an adult in good health and CMV-seropositive. For the CDR3, the DNA is TGTGCCAGCAGAGCAGGCGCCGGGGAGCTGTTTTTT. It yields the protein CASRAGAGELFF.